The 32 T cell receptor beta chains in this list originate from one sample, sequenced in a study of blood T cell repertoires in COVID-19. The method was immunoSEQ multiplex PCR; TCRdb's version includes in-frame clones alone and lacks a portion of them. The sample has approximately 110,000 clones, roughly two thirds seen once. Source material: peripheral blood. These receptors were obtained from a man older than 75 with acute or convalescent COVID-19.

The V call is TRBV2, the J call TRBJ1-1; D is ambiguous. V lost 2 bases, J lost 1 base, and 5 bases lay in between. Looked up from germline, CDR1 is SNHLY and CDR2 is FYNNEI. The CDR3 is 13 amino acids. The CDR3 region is CASSEQRNTEAFF. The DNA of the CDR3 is TGTGCCAGCAGTGAACAGCGGAACACTGAAGCTTTCTTT.

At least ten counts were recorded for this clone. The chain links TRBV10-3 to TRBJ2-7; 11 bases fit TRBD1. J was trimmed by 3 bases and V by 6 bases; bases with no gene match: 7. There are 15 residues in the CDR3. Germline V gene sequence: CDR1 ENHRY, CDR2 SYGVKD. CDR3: CAISPPGQGGYEQYF. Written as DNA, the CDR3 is TGTGCCATCAGCCCCCCGGGACAGGGGGGCTACGAGCAGTACTTC.

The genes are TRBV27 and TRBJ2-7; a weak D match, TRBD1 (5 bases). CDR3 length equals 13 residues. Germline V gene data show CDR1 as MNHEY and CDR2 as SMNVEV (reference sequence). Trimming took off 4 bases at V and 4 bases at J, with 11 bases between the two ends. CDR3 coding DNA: TGTGCCAGCAGTTCAGGGCTTTCTTACGAGCAGTACTTC. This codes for CASSSGLSYEQYF.

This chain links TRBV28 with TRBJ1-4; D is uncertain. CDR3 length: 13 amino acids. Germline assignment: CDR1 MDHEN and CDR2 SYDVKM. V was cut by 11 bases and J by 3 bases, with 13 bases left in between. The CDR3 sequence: CAVTQRPNEKLFF. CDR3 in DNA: TGTGCCGTTACACAGAGACCTAATGAAAAACTGTTTTTT. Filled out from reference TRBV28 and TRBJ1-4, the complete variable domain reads DVKVTQSSRYLVKRTGEKVFLECVQDMDHENMFWYRQDPGLGLRLIYFSYDVKMKEKGDIPEGYSVSREKKERFSLILESASTNQTSMYLCAVTQRPNEKLFFGSGTQLSVL.

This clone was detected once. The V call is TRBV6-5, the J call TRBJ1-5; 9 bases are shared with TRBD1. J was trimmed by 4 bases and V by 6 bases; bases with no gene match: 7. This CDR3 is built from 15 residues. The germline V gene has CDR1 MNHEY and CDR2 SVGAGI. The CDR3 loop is CASSLGDRANQPQHF. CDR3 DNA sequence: TGTGCCAGCAGCTTAGGGGACAGGGCGAATCAGCCCCAGCATTTT.

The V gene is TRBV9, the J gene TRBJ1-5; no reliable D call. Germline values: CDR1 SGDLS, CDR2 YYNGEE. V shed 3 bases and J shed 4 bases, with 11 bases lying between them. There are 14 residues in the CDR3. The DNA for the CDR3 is TGTGCCAGCAGCGCCGGGATCAATAATCAGCCCCAGCATTTT. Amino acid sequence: CASSAGINNQPQHF.

This CDR3 is CASSQVTGTHQFF. CDR3 in DNA: TGCGCCAGCAGCCAAGTAACCGGGACACACCAGTTCTTC. The genes are TRBV4-3 and TRBJ2-1; a possible D gene is TRBD1 (6 bases). Germline lookup yields CDR1 LGHNA and CDR2 YSLEER. Trimming removed 1 base at V and 13 bases at J, with 14 bases between. The CDR3 length is 13 residues.

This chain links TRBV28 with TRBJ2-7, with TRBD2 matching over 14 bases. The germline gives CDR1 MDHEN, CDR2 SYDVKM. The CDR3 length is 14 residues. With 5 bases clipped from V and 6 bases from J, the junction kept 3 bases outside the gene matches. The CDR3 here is CASSPTSGRAEQYF. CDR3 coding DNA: TGTGCCAGCAGTCCGACTAGCGGGAGGGCCGAGCAGTACTTC.

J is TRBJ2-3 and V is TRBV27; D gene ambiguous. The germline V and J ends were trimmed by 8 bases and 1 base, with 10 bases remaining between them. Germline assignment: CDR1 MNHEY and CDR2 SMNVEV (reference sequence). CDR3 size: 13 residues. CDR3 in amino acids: CASASRGTDTQYF. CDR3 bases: TGTGCCAGCGCGTCTCGGGGCACAGATACGCAGTATTTT.

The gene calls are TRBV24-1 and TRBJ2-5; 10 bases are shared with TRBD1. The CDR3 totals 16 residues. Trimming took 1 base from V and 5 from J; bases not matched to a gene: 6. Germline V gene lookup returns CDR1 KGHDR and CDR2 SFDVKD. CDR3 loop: CATSDLGDRGRETQYF. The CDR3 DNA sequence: TGTGCCACCAGTGATTTAGGGGACAGGGGTCGGGAGACCCAGTACTTC.

This CDR3 is CASSLTGGGQPQHF. DNA of the CDR3: TGTGCCAGCAGTTTAACAGGGGGGGGTCAGCCCCAGCATTTT. The rearrangement joins TRBV6-2 or TRBV6-3 to TRBJ1-5, with 8 bases matching TRBD1. CDR1 and CDR2 from the germline V gene are MNHEY and SVGEGT. Trimming removed 4 bases from V and 6 bases from J; junction bases left unmatched: 5. The CDR3 is 14 residues long.

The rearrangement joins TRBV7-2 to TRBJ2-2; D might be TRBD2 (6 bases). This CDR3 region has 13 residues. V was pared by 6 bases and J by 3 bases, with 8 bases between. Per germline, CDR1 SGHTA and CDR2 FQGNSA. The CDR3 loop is CASSRDYTGELFF. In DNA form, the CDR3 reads TGTGCCAGCAGTCGGGACTACACCGGGGAGCTGTTTTTT.

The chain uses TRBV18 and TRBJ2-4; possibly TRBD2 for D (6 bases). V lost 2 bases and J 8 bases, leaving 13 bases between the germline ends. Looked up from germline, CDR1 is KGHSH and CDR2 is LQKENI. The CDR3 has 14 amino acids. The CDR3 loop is CASSPGGVVDIQYF. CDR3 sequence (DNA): TGTGCCAGCTCACCAGGAGGGGTTGTGGACATTCAGTACTTC.

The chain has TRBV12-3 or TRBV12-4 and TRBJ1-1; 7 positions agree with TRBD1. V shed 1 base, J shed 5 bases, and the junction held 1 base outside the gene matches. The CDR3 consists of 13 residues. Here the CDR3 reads CASSLGQGTEAFF. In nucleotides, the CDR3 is TGTGCCAGCAGTTTAGGACAGGGAACTGAAGCTTTCTTT.

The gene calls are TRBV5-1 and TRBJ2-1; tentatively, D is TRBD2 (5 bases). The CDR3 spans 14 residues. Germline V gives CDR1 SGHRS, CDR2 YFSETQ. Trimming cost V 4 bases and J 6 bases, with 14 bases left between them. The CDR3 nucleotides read TGCGCCAGCAGCCTGGAGAGCGGAAGCAATGAGCAGTTCTTC. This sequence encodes CASSLESGSNEQFF.

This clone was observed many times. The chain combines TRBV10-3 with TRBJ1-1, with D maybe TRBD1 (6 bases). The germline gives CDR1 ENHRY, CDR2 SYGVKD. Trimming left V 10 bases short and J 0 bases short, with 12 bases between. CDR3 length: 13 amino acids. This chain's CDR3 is CATQGTMNTEAFF. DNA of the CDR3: TGTGCCACCCAAGGGACAATGAACACTGAAGCTTTCTTT.

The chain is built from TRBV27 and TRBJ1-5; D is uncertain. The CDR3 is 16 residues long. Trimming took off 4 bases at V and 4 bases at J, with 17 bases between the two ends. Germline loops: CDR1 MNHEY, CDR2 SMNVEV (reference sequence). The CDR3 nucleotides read TGTGCCAGCAGTTCGACCCCACCCAGGTGGAATCAGCCCCAGCATTTT. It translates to CASSSTPPRWNQPQHF.

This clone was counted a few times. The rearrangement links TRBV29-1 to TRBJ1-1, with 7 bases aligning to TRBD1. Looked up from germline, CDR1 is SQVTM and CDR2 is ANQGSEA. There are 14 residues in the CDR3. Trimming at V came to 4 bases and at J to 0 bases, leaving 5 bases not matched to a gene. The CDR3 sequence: CSVAWTGLNTEAFF. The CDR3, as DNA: TGCAGCGTTGCCTGGACAGGCCTGAACACTGAAGCTTTCTTT.

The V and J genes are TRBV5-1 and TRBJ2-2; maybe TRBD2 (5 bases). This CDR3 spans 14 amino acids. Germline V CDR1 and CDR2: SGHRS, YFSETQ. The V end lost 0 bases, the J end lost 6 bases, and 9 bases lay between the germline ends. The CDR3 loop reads CASSLEAGSGELFF. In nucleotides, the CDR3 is TGCGCCAGCAGCTTGGAGGCGGGCTCCGGGGAGCTGTTTTTT.

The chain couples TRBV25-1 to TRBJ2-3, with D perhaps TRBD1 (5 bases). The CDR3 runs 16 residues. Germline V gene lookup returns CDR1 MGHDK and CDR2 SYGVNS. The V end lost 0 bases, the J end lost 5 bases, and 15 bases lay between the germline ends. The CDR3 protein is CASSEYRSGWGDTQYF. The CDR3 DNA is TGTGCCAGCAGTGAATATCGGTCAGGGTGGGGAGATACGCAGTATTTT.

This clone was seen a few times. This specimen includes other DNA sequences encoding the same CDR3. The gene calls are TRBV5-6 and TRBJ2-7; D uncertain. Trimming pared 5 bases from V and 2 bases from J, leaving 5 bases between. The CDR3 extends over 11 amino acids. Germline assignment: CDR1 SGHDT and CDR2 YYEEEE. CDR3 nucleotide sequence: TGTGCCAGCAGTTCCGCCTACGAGCAGTACTTC. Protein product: CASSSAYEQYF.

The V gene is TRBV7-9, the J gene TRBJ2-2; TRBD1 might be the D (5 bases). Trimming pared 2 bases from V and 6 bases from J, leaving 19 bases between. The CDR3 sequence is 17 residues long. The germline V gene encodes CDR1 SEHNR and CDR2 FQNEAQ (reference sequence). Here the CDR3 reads CASSLLLGARNPGELFF. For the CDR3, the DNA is TGTGCCAGCAGCTTACTACTTGGGGCTAGGAATCCCGGGGAGCTGTTTTTT.

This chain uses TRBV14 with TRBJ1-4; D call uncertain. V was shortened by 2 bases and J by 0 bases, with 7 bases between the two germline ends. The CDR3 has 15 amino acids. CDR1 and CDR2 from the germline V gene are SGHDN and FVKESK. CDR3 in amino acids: CASSQPRATNEKLFF. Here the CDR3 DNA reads TGTGCCAGCAGCCAACCGCGGGCAACTAATGAAAAACTGTTTTTT.

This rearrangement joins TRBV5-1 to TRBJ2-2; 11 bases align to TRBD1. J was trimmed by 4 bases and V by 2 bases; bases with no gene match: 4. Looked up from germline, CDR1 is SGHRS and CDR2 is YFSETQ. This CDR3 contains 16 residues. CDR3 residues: CASSFGQGATTGELFF. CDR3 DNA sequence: TGCGCCAGCAGCTTTGGACAGGGGGCGACCACCGGGGAGCTGTTTTTT.

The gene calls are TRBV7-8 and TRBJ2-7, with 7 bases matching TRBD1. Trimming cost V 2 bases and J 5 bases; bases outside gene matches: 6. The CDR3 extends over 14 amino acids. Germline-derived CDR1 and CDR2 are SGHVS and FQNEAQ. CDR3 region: CASSLWAGGDEQYF. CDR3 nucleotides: TGTGCCAGCAGCTTATGGGCAGGGGGAGACGAGCAGTACTTC.

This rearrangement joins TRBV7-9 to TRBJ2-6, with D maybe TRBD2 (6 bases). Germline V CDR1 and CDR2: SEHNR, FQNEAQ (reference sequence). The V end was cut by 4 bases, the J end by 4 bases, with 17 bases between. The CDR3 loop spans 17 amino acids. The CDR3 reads CASSSRGTLGGANVLTF. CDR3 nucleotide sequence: TGTGCCAGCAGCTCCCGGGGGACCTTAGGAGGGGCCAACGTCCTGACTTTC.

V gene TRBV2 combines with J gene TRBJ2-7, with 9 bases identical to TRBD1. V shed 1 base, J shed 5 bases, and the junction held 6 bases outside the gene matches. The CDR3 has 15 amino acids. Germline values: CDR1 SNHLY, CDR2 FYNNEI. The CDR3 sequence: CASSEGVGQGHEQYF. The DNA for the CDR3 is TGTGCCAGCAGTGAAGGGGTGGGACAGGGCCACGAGCAGTACTTC.

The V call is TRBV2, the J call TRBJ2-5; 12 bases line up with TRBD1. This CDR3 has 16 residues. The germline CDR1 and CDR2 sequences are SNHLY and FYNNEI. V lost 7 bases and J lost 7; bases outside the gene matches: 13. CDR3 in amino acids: CASTMAGTGGLGTQYF. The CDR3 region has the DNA TGTGCCAGCACTATGGCTGGGACAGGGGGCTTGGGGACCCAGTACTTC.

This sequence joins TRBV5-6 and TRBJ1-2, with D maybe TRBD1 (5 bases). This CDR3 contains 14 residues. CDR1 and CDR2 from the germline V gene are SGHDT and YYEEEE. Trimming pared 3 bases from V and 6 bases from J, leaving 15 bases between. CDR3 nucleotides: TGTGCCAGCAGCTGGGGAGGGGCGACTGATGGCTACACCTTC. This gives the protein CASSWGGATDGYTF.

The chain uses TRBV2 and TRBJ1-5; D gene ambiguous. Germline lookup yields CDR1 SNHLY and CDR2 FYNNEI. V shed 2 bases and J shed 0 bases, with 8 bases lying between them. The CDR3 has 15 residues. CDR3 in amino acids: CASSETGYSNQPQHF. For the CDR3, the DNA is TGTGCCAGCAGTGAAACCGGGTATAGCAATCAGCCCCAGCATTTT.

CDR3 loop: CASSMDTSMLTQYF. CDR3 sequence (DNA): TGTGCCAGTAGTATGGACACCTCCATGTTGACGCAGTATTTT. The genes are TRBV19 and TRBJ2-3; a weak D match, TRBD1 (5 bases). The CDR3 length is 14 residues. V was pared by 3 bases and J by 9 bases, with 16 bases between. Per germline, CDR1 LNHDA and CDR2 SQIVND (reference sequence).

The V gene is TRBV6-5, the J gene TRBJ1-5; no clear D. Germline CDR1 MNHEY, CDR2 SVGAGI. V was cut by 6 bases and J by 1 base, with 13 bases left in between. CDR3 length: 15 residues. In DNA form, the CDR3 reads TGTGCCAGCAGGTTGACTAGGGAGAGCAATCAGCCCCAGCATTTT. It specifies CASRLTRESNQPQHF.